A single sample gave rise to the 9 T cell receptor beta chains below, sequenced in a study of T cell responses to AZD1222 COVID-19 vaccine. Profiled with immunoSEQ multiplex PCR; TCRdb holds only in-frame clones, not every one. The profile shows 150,000 or so clones, about nine tenths of them singletons. The sequenced sample was peripheral blood, obtained on day 0 of AZD1222 vaccination. Every receptor here comes from an adult in good health.

V gene TRBV6-5 combines with J gene TRBJ1-6; D may be TRBD1 (5 bases). The V and J ends lost 8 bases and 7 bases respectively, with 15 bases between them. The CDR3 consists of 14 residues. CDR1 MNHEY and CDR2 SVGAGI come from the germline V gene. As DNA, the CDR3 is TGTGCCAGCGGCGAAAGGAAGGGGAATTCACCCCTCCACTTT. Its translation is CASGERKGNSPLHF.

V is TRBV11-3 and J is TRBJ1-1; 11 bases fit TRBD1. Unmatched junction bases numbered 5, after V lost 3 bases and J lost 5 bases. The CDR3 sequence is 15 residues long. Germline V gene lookup returns CDR1 SGHNT and CDR2 YENEEA. CDR3 region: CASSLGQGGGTEAFF. The CDR3 DNA sequence: TGTGCCAGCAGCTTGGGACAGGGGGGAGGGACTGAAGCTTTCTTT.

The chain combines TRBV5-1 with TRBJ2-1, with TRBD2 matching over 11 bases. V was clipped by 6 bases and J by 4 bases; unmatched bases: 6. Per germline, CDR1 SGHRS and CDR2 YFSETQ. The CDR3 has 15 residues. The CDR3 protein is CASNLRLAGYNEQFF. The CDR3 coding sequence is TGCGCCAGCAACCTCCGACTAGCGGGGTACAATGAGCAGTTCTTC.

The rearrangement uses TRBV19 and TRBJ1-3; TRBD1 might be the D (5 bases). Trimming pared 7 bases from V and 1 base from J, leaving 20 bases between. The CDR3 is 17 amino acids. The germline V gene has CDR1 LNHDA and CDR2 SQIVND (reference sequence). As DNA, the CDR3 is TGTGCCAGTAATAGACCGACGGGGGGTTTATCTGGAAACACCATATATTTT. Its protein is CASNRPTGGLSGNTIYF.

This clone has a handful of counts. V is TRBV5-1 and J is TRBJ1-2; possibly TRBD1 for D (5 bases). V lost 0 bases, J lost 5 bases, and 11 bases lay in between. CDR1 is SGHRS, CDR2 YFSETQ, per germline. The CDR3 runs to 14 residues. The CDR3 loop is CASSLAGAEYGYTF. In nucleotides, the CDR3 is TGCGCCAGCAGCTTGGCTGGGGCGGAATATGGCTACACCTTC.

The chain employs TRBV11-2 and TRBJ2-7, with 7 bases fitting TRBD1. The J segment lost 2 bases and the V segment lost 3 bases, leaving 13 bases of the junction unmatched. There are 17 residues in the CDR3. Germline values: CDR1 SGHAT, CDR2 FQNNGV. Here the CDR3 DNA reads TGTGCCAGCAGCTTCTTAACCGCCGGGACAGAACCCTACGAGCAGTACTTC. It translates to CASSFLTAGTEPYEQYF.

This sequence joins TRBV27 and TRBJ1-6, with 7 bases identical to TRBD1. CDR1 is MNHEY and CDR2 is SMNVEV in the germline V gene (reference sequence). With 3 bases clipped from V and 7 bases from J, the junction kept 3 bases outside the gene matches. The CDR3 has 14 amino acids. Here the CDR3 reads CASSFGTENSPLHF. The DNA of the CDR3 is TGTGCCAGCAGTTTCGGGACAGAAAATTCACCCCTCCACTTT.

V gene TRBV6-5 combines with J gene TRBJ2-7; 8 positions match TRBD1. Germline CDR1 is MNHEY and CDR2 is SVGAGI. The V gene end was trimmed by 6 bases and the J gene end by 3 bases; junction bases not matched to a gene: 4. The CDR3 is 13 residues long. The CDR3 DNA reads TGTGCCAGCAGCGCACAGGGGGGCTACGAGCAGTACTTC. Protein sequence: CASSAQGGYEQYF.

The rearrangement links TRBV20-1 to TRBJ1-2; 8 bases line up with TRBD1. CDR3 size: 13 residues. Losses at the gene ends were 4 bases for V and 1 base for J; bases not matched to a gene: 2. Germline V CDR1 and CDR2: DFQATT, SNEGSKA (reference sequence). CDR3 sequence: CSATDRGNYGYTF. The CDR3 DNA reads TGCAGTGCTACTGACAGGGGTAACTATGGCTACACCTTC.